These 12 T cell receptor beta chains came from one sample sequenced in a study of blood T cell repertoires in COVID-19. Profiling relied on immunoSEQ multiplex PCR, and the TCRdb table lists in-frame clones only, not all of them. The sample lists roughly 110,000 clones, around 86% seen once, with around 4.6% in the top ten. Material for sequencing was peripheral blood. The receptors come from a man aged 40-49 years with acute or convalescent COVID-19.

This chain links TRBV19 with TRBJ1-3; D gene uncertain. The CDR3 extends over 16 amino acids. The germline gives CDR1 LNHDA, CDR2 SQIVND (reference sequence). Trimming shortened V by 3 bases and J by 1 base, and 13 bases separated the two germline ends. CDR3 protein: CASSIRGQLSGNTIYF. CDR3 coding DNA: TGTGCCAGTAGTATCAGAGGGCAGCTTTCTGGAAACACCATATATTTT.

The chain couples TRBV5-1 to TRBJ1-5; a possible D gene is TRBD1 (6 bases). Trimming cost V 4 bases and J 5 bases, with 13 bases left between them. Germline lookup yields CDR1 SGHRS and CDR2 YFSETQ. CDR3 length: 14 residues. The CDR3 is CASSPQGGDQPQHF. In nucleotides, the CDR3 is TGCGCCAGCAGCCCACAGGGAGGGGATCAGCCCCAGCATTTT.

V is TRBV18 and J is TRBJ1-1; D may be TRBD1 (5 bases). Germline V gene lookup returns CDR1 KGHSH and CDR2 LQKENI. This CDR3 contains 13 residues. Trimming left V 5 bases short and J 4 bases short, with 11 bases between. CDR3 sequence (DNA): TGTGCCAGCTCAGCGGGGGTTGGCACTGAAGCTTTCTTT. This translates into CASSAGVGTEAFF. The whole variable domain, remainder taken from reference TRBV18 and TRBJ1-1, is NAGVMQNPRHLVRRRGQEARLRCSPMKGHSHVYWYRQLPEEGLKFMVYLQKENIIDESGMPKERFSAEFPKEGPSILRIQQVVRGDSAAYFCASSAGVGTEAFFGQGTRLTVV.

This clone turned up a few times. The chain has TRBV13 and TRBJ2-7; 12 nucleotides match TRBD2. With V trimmed by 4 bases and J by 3 bases, 10 bases remained unmatched. Germline V gene data show CDR1 as PRHDT and CDR2 as FYEKMQ (reference sequence). The CDR3 has 17 residues. CDR3 nucleotides: TGTGCCAGCAGCTCATTTGGACTAGCGGGAAATAACTACGAGCAGTACTTC. It is translated as CASSSFGLAGNNYEQYF.

There are many counts of this clone. The DNA for the CDR3 is TGTGCCAGCAGCTTAAACCGAGGGACTGAAGCTTTCTTT. Translating gives CASSLNRGTEAFF. The chain links TRBV11-3 to TRBJ1-1; D gene unclear. The ends were cut back, 2 bases at V and 5 bases at J, with 9 bases in the middle. From germline, CDR1 is SGHNT and CDR2 YENEEA. The CDR3 contains 13 residues.

The chain is built from TRBV12-5 and TRBJ2-4; D perhaps matches TRBD2 (7 bases). The V end was cut by 0 bases, the J end by 0 bases, with 18 bases between. Germline lookup yields CDR1 LGHNT and CDR2 FRNRAP. CDR3 length: 19 amino acids. The chain's CDR3 is CASGLVLGGAHLAKNIQYF. CDR3 nucleotides: TGTGCTAGTGGTTTGGTACTTGGGGGGGCTCACTTAGCCAAAAACATTCAGTACTTC.

The rearrangement uses TRBV30 and TRBJ1-5; TRBD1 is a possible D gene (6 bases). The V and J ends lost 5 bases and 2 bases respectively, with 10 bases between them. Germline assignment: CDR1 GTSNPN and CDR2 SVGIG (reference sequence). The CDR3 spans 13 residues. This CDR3 is CAWGQNGNQPQHF. In DNA, the CDR3 is TGTGCCTGGGGACAGAACGGCAATCAGCCCCAGCATTTT.

The V and J genes are TRBV5-4 and TRBJ2-1; TRBD1 aligns across 9 bases. Germline V gene data show CDR1 as SGHNT and CDR2 as YYREEE (reference sequence). This CDR3 contains 13 residues. V lost 3 bases and J lost 10; bases outside the gene matches: 5. The CDR3 DNA sequence: TGTGCCAGCAGCTGGGACAGGGCCCTGGAGCAGTTCTTC. Its protein product is CASSWDRALEQFF.

The chain's CDR3 is CASRLRQGINTEAFF. The DNA of the CDR3 is TGTGCCAGCCGTCTTCGACAGGGGATAAACACTGAAGCTTTCTTT. The chain uses TRBV27 and TRBJ1-1, with 8 bases lining up with TRBD1. In germline, CDR1 is MNHEY, CDR2 SMNVEV (reference sequence). The CDR3 sequence is 15 residues long. The V segment lost 8 bases and the J segment 2 bases; nucleotides outside the gene matches: 10.

This CDR3 is CASSRGQTNTEAFF. CDR3 DNA: TGCGCCAGCAGCCGCGGACAGACGAACACTGAAGCTTTCTTT. The chain has TRBV4-3 and TRBJ1-1, with D tentatively TRBD1 (6 bases). V was clipped by 4 bases and J by 1 base, with 10 bases between them. This CDR3 spans 14 amino acids. The germline gives CDR1 LGHNA, CDR2 YSLEER.

CDR3 residues: CASSYTTGVRNSPLHF. The CDR3 nucleotides read TGTGCCAGCAGCTACACAACGGGGGTGAGGAATTCACCCCTCCACTTT. V and J are TRBV5-6 and TRBJ1-6; the D gene is possibly TRBD1 (5 bases). In germline, CDR1 is SGHDT, CDR2 YYEEEE. The CDR3 extends over 16 amino acids. V was pared by 3 bases and J by 7 bases, with 17 bases between.

The chain couples TRBV19 to TRBJ2-7, with 9 bases lining up with TRBD1. The V segment lost 3 bases and the J segment 3 bases; nucleotides outside the gene matches: 9. Germline CDR1 and CDR2: LNHDA and SQIVND (reference sequence). CDR3 length equals 16 residues. This chain's CDR3 is CASSIKGQGFIYEQYF. Written as DNA, the CDR3 is TGTGCCAGTAGTATTAAGGGACAGGGTTTCATCTACGAGCAGTACTTC.